The clone carrying this T cell receptor beta chain was seen a few times. Its antigen remains unidentified. CDR1 and CDR2 (germline): MNHEY, SMNVEV (reference sequence). Trimming took 8 bases from V and 3 from J; bases not matched to a gene: 9. This CDR3 has 15 residues. These data are taken from a study of T cell repertoires in cytomegalovirus infection. For the study at large: Newly reported HLA-C-restricted and thoroughly characterized HLA-B-restricted CMV epitopes were employed. Signatures in public TCR beta sequences pointed to both CMV infection and matching HLA type. General study findings and limits: Frequencies of public TCR beta families were cumulated, and this identified carriers of CMV plus the relevant HLA.

Each CDR3 protein is one row after TCRdb ran MiXCR on the reads. This sample has hundreds of thousands of distinct CDR3 sequences, with 25% to 30% found just once. This specimen consisted of cultured PBMCs, obtained from culture after CMV antigen stimulation. The chain combines TRBV27 with TRBJ2-3; 9 bases fit TRBD1. This receptor was taken from a human donor in good health (CMV status not recorded). Some clones in this sample may be carry-over from other donors' samples. The CDR3 reads CASSYRDRVTDTQYF. CDR3 coding DNA: TGTGCCAGCTCTTACCGGGACAGGGTAACAGATACGCAGTATTTT.